The clone carrying this T cell receptor (beta chain) occurred once. The record originates from a study of blood T cell repertoires in COVID-19. Study information: Samples came from the United States, Italy and Spain, spanning acute and convalescent COVID-19. PBMCs, B-cell-depleted T cells, or T cells provided the cDNA or gDNA that made up the material.

As originally analysed: For nucleated cells, counts were estimated from reference gene primer amplification. The protocol was immunoSEQ multiplex PCR, while the TCRdb copy is restricted to in-frame clones and leaves out a portion. V, J and clone size derive from that table, while D and trimming were established from the DNA sequence. This sample has some 260,000 clones, with approximately 88% found just once. This CDR3 is built from 16 residues. Between the trimmed V and J ends, which lost 4 bases and 0 bases, there was a span of 13 bases. Germline lookup yields CDR1 MNHNS and CDR2 SASEGT. This sequence was found in a human donor in a cohort sampled during active COVID-19. J is TRBJ1-3 and V is TRBV6-1; D may be TRBD1 (5 bases). Specimen: peripheral blood. This CDR3 reads CASSGSGSLSGNTIYF. The CDR3 DNA reads as TGTGCCAGCAGTGGGTCAGGGTCCCTCTCTGGAAACACCATATATTTT.